The T cell receptor (beta chain) described here comes from a study of shared clonotypes between healthy human individuals. About the research overall: Donors were a couple of women and a few men aged 18 to 49. Broader study findings: Lower generation probabilities were found for non-shared clonotypes than for those shared by all four donors.

Each sorted subset replicate got 200 ng genomic DNA, roughly 27,000 genomes. Sequencing was performed with immunoSEQ multiplex PCR; in TCRdb, only in-frame clones are kept and a portion is missing. The sample lists about 2 million clones; approximately 95% were seen once. This clone came up once. Its target is unknown. CDR1 and CDR2 from the germline V gene are MDHEN and SYDVKM. V lost 5 bases to trimming and J lost 5 bases; unmatched junction nucleotides: 13. The CDR3 spans 16 residues. Nashville, Tennessee was home to all donors, each a Caucasian adult. The V call is TRBV28, the J call TRBJ2-5, with 8 bases fitting TRBD2. The material sequenced was naive CD4+ T cells sorted from blood. Subset specified: CD45RA+ positively selected. The origin of this receptor is a man between 18 and 35 years old in good health. The CDR3 nucleotides read TGTGCCAGCAGTCCAACGGGGGGGCCCTCTCTGGAGACCCAGTACTTC. This encodes CASSPTGGPSLETQYF.